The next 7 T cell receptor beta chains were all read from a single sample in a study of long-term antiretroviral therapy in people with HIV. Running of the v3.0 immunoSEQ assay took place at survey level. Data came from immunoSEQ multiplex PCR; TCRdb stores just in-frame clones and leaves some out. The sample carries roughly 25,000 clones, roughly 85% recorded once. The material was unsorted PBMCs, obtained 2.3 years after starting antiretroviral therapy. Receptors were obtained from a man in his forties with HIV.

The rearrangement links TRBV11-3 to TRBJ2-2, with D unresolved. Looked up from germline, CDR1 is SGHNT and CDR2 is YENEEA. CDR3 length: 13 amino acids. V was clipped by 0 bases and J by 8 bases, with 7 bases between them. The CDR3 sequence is CASSLDPGGELFF. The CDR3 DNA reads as TGTGCCAGCAGCTTAGATCCGGGTGGGGAGCTGTTTTTT.

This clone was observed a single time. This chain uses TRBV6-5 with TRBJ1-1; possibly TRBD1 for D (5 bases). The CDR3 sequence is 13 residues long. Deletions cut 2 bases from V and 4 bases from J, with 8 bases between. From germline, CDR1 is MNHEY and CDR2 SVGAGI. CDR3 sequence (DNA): TGTGCCAGCAGTTACCAGGGAGGCACTGAAGCTTTCTTT. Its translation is CASSYQGGTEAFF.

CDR3 in DNA: TGCGCCAGCAGCTTGGAGGGACAGGACCTGAATGAGCAGTTCTTC. Protein: CASSLEGQDLNEQFF. The chain uses TRBV5-1 and TRBJ2-1; 8 positions agree with TRBD1. This CDR3 comprises 15 residues. With V trimmed by 0 bases and J by 7 bases, 6 bases remained unmatched. Germline CDR1 and CDR2: SGHRS and YFSETQ.

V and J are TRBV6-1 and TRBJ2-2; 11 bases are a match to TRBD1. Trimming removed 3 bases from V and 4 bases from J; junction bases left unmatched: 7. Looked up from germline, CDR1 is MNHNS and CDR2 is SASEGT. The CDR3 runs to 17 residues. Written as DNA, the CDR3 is TGTGCCAGCAGTGAGGAGGACAGGGGGCTGGCCACCGGGGAGCTGTTTTTT. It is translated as CASSEEDRGLATGELFF.

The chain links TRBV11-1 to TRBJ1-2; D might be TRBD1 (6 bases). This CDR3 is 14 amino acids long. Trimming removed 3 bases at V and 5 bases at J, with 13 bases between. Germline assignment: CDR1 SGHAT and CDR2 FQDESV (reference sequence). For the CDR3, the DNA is TGTGCCAGCAGCTTCAGTCAGGGGTCATATGGCTACACCTTC. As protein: CASSFSQGSYGYTF.

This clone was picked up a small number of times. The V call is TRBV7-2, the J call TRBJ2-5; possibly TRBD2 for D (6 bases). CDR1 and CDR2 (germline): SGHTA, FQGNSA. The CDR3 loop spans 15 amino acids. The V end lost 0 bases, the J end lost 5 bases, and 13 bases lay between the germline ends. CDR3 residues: CASSLALLAGETQYF. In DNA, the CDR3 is TGTGCCAGCAGCTTAGCACTACTAGCAGGGGAGACCCAGTACTTC.

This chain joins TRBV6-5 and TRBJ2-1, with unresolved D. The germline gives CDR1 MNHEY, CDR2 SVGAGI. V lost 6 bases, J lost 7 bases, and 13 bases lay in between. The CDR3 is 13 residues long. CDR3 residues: CASSLGPANEQFF. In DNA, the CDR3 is TGTGCCAGCAGCTTAGGGCCGGCTAATGAGCAGTTCTTC.